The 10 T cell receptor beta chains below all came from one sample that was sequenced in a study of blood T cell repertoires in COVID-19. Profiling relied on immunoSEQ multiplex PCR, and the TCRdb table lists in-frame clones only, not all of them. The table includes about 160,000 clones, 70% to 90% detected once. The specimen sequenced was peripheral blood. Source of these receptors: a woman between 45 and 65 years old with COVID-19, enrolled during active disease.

CDR3 nucleotides: TGTGCCAGCAGTCAAGGGGGCTCAAACTACAATGAGCAGTTCTTC. This translates into CASSQGGSNYNEQFF. The chain combines TRBV27 with TRBJ2-1; TRBD1 aligns across 7 bases. Unmatched junction bases numbered 7, after V lost 5 bases and J lost 3 bases. CDR3 size: 15 residues. Germline V gene sequence: CDR1 MNHEY, CDR2 SMNVEV (reference sequence).

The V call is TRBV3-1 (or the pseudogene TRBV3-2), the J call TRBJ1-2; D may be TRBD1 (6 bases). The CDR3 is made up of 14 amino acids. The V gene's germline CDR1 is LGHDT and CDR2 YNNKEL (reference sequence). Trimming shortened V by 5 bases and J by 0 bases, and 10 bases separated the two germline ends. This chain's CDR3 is CASSGRDTNYGYTF. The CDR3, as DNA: TGTGCCAGCAGCGGACGGGACACTAACTATGGCTACACCTTC.

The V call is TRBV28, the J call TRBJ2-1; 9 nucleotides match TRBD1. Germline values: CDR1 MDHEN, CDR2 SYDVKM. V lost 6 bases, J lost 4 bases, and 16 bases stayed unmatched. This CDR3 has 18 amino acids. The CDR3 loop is CASSSRDRAVVGYNEQFF. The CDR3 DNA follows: TGTGCCAGCAGCTCCCGGGACAGGGCAGTGGTCGGTTACAATGAGCAGTTCTTC.

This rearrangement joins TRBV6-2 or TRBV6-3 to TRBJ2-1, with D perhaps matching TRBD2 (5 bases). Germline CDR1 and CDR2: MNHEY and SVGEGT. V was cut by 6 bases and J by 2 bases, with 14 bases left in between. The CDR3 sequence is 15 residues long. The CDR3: CASSPLWGAYNEQFF. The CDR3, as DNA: TGTGCCAGCAGCCCCCTCTGGGGAGCCTACAATGAGCAGTTCTTC.

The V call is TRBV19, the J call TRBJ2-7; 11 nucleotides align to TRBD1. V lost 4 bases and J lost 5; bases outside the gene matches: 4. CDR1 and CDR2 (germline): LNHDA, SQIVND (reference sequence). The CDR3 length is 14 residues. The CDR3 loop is CASSRRTGGDEQYF. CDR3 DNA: TGTGCCAGTAGTAGACGGACAGGGGGCGACGAGCAGTACTTC. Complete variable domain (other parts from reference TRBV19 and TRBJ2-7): DGGITQSPKYLFRKEGQNVTLSCEQNLNHDAMYWYRQDPGQGLRLIYYSQIVNDFQKGDIAEGYSVSREKKESFPLTVTSAQKNPTAFYLCASSRRTGGDEQYFGPGTRLTVT.

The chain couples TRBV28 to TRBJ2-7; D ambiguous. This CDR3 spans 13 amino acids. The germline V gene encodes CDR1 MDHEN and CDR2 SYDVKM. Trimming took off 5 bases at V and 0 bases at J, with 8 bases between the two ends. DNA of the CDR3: TGTGCCAGCAGTCTTCAGTCCTCCTACGAGCAGTACTTC. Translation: CASSLQSSYEQYF.

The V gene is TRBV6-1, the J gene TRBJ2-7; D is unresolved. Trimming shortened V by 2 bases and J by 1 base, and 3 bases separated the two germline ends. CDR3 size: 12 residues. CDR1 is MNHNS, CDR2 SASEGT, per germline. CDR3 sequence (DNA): TGTGCCAGCAGTGAACTGTCCTACGAGCAGTACTTC. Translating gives CASSELSYEQYF.

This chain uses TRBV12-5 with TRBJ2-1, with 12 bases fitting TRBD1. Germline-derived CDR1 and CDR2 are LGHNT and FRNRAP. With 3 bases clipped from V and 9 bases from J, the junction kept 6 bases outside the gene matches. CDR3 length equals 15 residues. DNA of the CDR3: TGTGCTAGTGGTTTAGGGGACAGGGGGCAAAGTGAGCAGTTCTTC. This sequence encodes CASGLGDRGQSEQFF.

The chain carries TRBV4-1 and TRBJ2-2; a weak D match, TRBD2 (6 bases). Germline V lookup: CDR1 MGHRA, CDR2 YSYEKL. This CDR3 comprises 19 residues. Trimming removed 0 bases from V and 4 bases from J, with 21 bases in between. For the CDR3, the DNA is TGCGCCAGCAGCCAAGACCACCCCCCAGGCGTGGGGGGCACCGGGGAGCTGTTTTTT. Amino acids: CASSQDHPPGVGGTGELFF.

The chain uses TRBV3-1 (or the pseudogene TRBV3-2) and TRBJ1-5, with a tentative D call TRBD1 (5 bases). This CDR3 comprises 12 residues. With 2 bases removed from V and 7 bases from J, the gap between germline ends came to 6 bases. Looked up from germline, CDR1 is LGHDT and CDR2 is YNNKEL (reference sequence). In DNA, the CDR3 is TGTGCCAGCAGCCAACAGGGCCAGCCCCAGCATTTT. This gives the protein CASSQQGQPQHF.